This T cell receptor (beta chain) was recovered during a study of Ad26.COV2.S vaccination and SARS-CoV-2 variants. Study-wide context: Ad26.COV2.S shots went into the muscle once or twice, 56 days apart.

Study findings and constraints: TCR breadth and depth analyses may have underestimated total T cell responses. Substantial post-vaccination breadth of spike-specific CD8+ and CD4+ T cell responses was reported.

Repertoires were generated with immunoSEQ multiplex PCR, while TCRdb's copy carries only in-frame clones and drops some. The table shows 300,000 to 500,000 clones, with 88% occurring only once. With regard to this clone: Its target is unknown.

Treatment indicated: 15 to 20 received Ad26.COV2.S at low or high dose, single or two shots; 5 received placebo; per-sample allocation not given. Samples analyzed were those drawn on day 63 after the first vaccine or placebo injection. Trimming removed 4 bases at V and 5 bases at J, with 15 bases between. Germline CDR1 is SGHTA and CDR2 is FQGNSA. The CDR3 runs 14 residues. This sequence was found in a person between 18 and 65 years old who received the Ad26.COV2.S COVID-19 vaccine or a placebo. This sample comprised peripheral blood, obtained in a trial of Ad26.COV2.S vaccine versus placebo. The rearrangement links TRBV7-2 to TRBJ2-7; perhaps TRBD2 as D (6 bases). The CDR3 nucleotides are TGTGCCAGCAGCTGGGGCGGGGCGAAAAACGAGCAGTACTTC. It encodes CASSWGGAKNEQYF.